This T cell receptor beta chain was recovered during a study of graft-versus-host responses after intestinal transplantation. Overall study context: Recipients uniformly received anti-thymocyte globulin induction, followed by tacrolimus and steroids for two to four years. Study-wide results and limits: Circulating GvH clones peaking coincided with falling HvG clones soon after transplant. Allografts of one patient group, those with graft-donor T cell macrochimerism, had high graft-versus-host to host-versus-graft clonal ratios.

TCRdb keeps only in-frame clones here, not all; method: immunoSEQ multiplex PCR. This table has about 120,000 clones, approximately 92% appearing once. Remarks on this clone: Its antigen is not identified.

The CDR3 extends over 12 amino acids. From germline, CDR1 is SGHDT and CDR2 YYEEEE. The J segment lost 13 bases and the V segment lost 3 bases, leaving 8 bases of the junction unmatched. The V call is TRBV5-6, the J call TRBJ1-2, with 8 bases that match TRBD1. This sequence was found in a human donor who received an intestinal transplant. The specimen was unstimulated CD8+ T cells sorted from spleen or lymph node cells, collected before intestinal transplant. CDR3 residues: CASSWDRSDSTF. CDR3 nucleotides: TGTGCCAGCAGCTGGGACAGGTCGGACTCCACCTTC.